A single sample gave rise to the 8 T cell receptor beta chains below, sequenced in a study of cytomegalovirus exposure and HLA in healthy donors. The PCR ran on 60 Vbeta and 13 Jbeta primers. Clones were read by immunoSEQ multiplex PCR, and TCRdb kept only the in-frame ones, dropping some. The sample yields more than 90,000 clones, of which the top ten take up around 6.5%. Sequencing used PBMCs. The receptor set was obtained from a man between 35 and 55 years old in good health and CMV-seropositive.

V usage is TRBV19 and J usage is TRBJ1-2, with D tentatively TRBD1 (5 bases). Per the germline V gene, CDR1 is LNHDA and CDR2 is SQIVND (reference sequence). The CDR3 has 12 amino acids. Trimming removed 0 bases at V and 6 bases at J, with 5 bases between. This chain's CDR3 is CASSIEGDGYTF. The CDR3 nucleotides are TGTGCCAGTAGTATAGAAGGGGATGGCTACACCTTC.

The CDR3: CASSFGDGGGETQYF. The CDR3 DNA is TGTGCCAGCAGCTTCGGGGACGGGGGAGGAGAGACCCAGTACTTC. The gene calls are TRBV5-6 and TRBJ2-5; a weak D match, TRBD2 (6 bases). The V and J ends lost 2 bases and 4 bases respectively, with 15 bases between them. The germline CDR1 and CDR2 sequences are SGHDT and YYEEEE. CDR3 length: 15 residues. Complete variable domain (other parts from reference TRBV5-6 and TRBJ2-5): DAGVTQSPTHLIKTRGQQVTLRCSPKSGHDTVSWYQQALGQGPQFIFQYYEEEERQRGNFPDRFSGHQFPNYSSELNVNALLLGDSALYLCASSFGDGGGETQYFGPGTRLLVL.

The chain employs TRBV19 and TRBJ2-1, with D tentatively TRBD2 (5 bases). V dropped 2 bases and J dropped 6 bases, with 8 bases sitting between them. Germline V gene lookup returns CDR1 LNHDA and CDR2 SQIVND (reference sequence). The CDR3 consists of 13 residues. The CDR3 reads CASSISGFNEQFF. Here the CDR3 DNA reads TGTGCCAGTAGTATATCGGGATTCAATGAGCAGTTCTTC. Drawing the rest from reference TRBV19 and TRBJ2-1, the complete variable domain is DGGITQSPKYLFRKEGQNVTLSCEQNLNHDAMYWYRQDPGQGLRLIYYSQIVNDFQKGDIAEGYSVSREKKESFPLTVTSAQKNPTAFYLCASSISGFNEQFFGPGTRLTVL.

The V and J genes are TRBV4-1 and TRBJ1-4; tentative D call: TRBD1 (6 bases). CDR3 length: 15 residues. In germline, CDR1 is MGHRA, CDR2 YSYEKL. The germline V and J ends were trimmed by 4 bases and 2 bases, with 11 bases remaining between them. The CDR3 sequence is CASSPQGRTNEKLFF. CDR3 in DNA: TGCGCCAGCAGCCCTCAGGGGCGGACTAATGAAAAACTGTTTTTT.

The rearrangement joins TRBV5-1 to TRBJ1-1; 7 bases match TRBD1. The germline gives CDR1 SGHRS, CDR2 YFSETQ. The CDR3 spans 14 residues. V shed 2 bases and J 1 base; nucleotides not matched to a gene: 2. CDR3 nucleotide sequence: TGCGCCAGCAGCTTCGGGACAGAGAACACTGAAGCTTTCTTT. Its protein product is CASSFGTENTEAFF.

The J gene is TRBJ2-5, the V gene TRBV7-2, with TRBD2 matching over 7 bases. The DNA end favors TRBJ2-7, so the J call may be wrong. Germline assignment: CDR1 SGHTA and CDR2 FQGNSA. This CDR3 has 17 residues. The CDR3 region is CASSLGLAAFSSYEQYF. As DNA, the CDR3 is TGTGCCAGCAGCTTAGGGCTAGCGGCCTTCTCCTCCTACGAGCAGTACTTC.

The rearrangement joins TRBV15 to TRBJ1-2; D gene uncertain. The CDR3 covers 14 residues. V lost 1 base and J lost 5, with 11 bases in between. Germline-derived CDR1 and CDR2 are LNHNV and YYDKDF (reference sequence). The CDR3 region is CATSRAGGRYGYTF. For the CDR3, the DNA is TGTGCCACCAGCAGAGCAGGTGGGCGATATGGCTACACCTTC.

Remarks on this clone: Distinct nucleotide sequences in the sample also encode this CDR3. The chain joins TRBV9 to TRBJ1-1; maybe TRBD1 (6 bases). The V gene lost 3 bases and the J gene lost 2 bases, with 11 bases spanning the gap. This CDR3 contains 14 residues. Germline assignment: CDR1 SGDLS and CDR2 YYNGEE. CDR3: CASSAGGSNTEAFF. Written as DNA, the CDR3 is TGTGCCAGCAGCGCTGGGGGCAGCAACACTGAAGCTTTCTTT. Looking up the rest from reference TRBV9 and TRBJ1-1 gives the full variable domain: DSGVTQTPKHLITATGQRVTLRCSPRSGDLSVYWYQQSLDQGLQFLIQYYNGEERAKGNILERFSAQQFPDLHSELNLSSLELGDSALYFCASSAGGSNTEAFFGQGTRLTVV.